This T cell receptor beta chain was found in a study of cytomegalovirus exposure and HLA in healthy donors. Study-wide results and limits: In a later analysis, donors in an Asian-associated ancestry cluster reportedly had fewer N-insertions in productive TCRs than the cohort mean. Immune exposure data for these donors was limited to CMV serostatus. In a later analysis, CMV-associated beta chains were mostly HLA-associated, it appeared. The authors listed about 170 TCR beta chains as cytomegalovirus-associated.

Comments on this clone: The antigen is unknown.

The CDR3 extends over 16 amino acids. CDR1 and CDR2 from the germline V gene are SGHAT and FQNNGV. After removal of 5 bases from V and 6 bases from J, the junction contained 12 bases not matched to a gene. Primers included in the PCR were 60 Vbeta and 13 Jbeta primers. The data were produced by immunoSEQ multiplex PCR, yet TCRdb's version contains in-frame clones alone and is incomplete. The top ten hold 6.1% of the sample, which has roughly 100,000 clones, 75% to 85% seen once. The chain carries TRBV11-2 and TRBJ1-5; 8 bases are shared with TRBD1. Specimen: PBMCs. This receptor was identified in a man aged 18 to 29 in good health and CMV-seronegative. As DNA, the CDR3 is TGTGCCAGCAGCCCGGGACAGGACCCGGGTATTCAGCCCCAGCATTTT. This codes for CASSPGQDPGIQPQHF.